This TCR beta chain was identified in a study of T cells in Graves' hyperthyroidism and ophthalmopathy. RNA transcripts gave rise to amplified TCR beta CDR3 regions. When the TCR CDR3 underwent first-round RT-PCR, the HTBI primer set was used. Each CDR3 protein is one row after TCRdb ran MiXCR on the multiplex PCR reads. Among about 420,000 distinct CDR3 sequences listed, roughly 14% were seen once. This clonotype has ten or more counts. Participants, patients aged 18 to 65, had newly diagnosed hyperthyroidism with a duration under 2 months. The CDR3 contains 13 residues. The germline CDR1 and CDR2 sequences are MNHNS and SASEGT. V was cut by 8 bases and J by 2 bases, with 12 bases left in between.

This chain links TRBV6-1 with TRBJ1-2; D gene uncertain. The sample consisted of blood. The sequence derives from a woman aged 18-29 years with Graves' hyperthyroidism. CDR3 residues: CASLPASNYGYTF. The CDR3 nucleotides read TGTGCCAGCCTTCCGGCCAGCAACTATGGCTACACCTTC.